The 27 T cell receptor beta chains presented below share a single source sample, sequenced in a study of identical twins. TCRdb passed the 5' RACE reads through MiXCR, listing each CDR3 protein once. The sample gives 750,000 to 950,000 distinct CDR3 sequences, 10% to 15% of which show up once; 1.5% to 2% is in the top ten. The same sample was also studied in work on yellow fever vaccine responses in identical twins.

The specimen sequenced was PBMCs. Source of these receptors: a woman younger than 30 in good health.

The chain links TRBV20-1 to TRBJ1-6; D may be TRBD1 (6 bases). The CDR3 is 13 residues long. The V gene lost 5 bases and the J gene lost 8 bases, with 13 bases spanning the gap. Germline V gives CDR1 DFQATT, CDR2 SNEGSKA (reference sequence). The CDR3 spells CSAARGGDSPLHF. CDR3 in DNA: TGCAGTGCTGCGAGGGGGGGGGATTCACCCCTCCACTTT.

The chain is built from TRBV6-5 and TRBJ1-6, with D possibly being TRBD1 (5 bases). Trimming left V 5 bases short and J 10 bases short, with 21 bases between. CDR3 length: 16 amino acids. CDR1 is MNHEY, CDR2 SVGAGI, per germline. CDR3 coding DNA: TGTGCCAGCAGTCCCTCGGGGTCGGGGCGAGGGTCACCCCTCCACTTT. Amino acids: CASSPSGSGRGSPLHF.

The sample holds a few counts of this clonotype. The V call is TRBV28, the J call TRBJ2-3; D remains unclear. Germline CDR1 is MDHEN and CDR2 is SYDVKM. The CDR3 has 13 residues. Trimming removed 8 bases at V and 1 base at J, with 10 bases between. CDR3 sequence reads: CASASPGTDTQYF. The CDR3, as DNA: TGTGCCAGCGCGAGCCCTGGCACAGATACGCAGTATTTT.

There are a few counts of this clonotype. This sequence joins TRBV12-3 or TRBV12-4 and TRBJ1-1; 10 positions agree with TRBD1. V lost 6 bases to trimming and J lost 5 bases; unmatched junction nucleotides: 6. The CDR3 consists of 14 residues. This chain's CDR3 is CASRQTGGGTEAFF. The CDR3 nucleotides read TGTGCCAGCAGACAGACAGGGGGCGGGACTGAAGCTTTCTTT.

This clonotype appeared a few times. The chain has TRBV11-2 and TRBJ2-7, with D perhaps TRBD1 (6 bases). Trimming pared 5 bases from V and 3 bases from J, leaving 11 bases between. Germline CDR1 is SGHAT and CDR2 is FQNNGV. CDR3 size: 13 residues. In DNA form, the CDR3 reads TGTGCCAGCAGCGATGGACAGAACTACGAGCAGTACGTC. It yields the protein CASSDGQNYEQYV.

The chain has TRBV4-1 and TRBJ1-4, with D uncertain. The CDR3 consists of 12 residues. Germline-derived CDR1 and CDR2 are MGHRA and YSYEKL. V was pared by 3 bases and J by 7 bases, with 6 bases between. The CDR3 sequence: CASSHEGEKLFF. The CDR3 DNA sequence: TGCGCCAGCAGCCATGAAGGTGAAAAACTGTTTTTT.

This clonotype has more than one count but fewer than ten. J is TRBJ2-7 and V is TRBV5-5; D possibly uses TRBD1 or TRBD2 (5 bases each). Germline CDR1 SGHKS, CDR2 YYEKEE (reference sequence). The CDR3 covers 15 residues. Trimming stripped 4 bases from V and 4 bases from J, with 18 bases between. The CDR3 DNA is TGTGCCAGCAGCGTAGAGCCGGGGCCCAATTACGAGCAGTACGTC. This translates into CASSVEPGPNYEQYV.

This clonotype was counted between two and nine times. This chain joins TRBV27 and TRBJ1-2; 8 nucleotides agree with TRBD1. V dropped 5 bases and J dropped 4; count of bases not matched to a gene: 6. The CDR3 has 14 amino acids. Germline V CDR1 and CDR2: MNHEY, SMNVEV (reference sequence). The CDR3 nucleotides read TGTGCCAGCAGTGCCCGGGACAGGCTCTATGGCTACACCTTC. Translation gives CASSARDRLYGYTF.

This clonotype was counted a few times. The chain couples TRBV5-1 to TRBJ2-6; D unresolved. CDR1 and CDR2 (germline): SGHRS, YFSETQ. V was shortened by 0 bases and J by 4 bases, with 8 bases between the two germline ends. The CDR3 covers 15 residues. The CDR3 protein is CASSLEILGANVLTF. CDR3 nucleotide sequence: TGCGCCAGCAGCTTGGAAATTTTGGGGGCCAACGTCCTGACTTTC. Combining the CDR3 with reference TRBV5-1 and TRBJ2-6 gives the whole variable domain KAGVTQTPRYLIKTRGQQVTLSCSPISGHRSVSWYQQTPGQGLQFLFEYFSETQRNKGNFPGRFSGRQFSNSRSEMNVSTLELGDSALYLCASSLEILGANVLTFGAGSRLTVL.

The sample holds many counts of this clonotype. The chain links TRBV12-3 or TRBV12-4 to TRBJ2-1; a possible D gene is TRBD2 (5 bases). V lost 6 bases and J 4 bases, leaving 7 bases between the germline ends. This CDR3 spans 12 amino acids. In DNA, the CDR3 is TGTGCCAGCAGGTGGGAGTACAATGAGCAGTTCTTC. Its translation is CASRWEYNEQFF.

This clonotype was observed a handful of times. Here the CDR3 reads CASSSHGNTIYF. CDR3 coding DNA: TGTGCCAGCAGTTCACATGGAAACACCATATATTTT. V gene TRBV28 combines with J gene TRBJ1-3; D is ambiguous. Trimming shortened V by 4 bases and J by 3 bases, and 4 bases separated the two germline ends. CDR3 length equals 12 residues. The germline CDR1 and CDR2 sequences are MDHEN and SYDVKM.

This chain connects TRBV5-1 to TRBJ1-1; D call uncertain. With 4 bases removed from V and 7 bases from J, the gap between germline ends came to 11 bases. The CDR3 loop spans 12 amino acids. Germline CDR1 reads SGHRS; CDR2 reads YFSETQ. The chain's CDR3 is CASSRREDEAFF. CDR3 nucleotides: TGCGCCAGCAGCCGGAGAGAGGATGAAGCTTTCTTT.

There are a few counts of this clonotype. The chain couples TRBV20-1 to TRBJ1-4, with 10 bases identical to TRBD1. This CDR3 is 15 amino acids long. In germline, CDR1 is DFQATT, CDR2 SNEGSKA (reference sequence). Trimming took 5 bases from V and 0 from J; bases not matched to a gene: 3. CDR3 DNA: TGCAGTGCTCCGGGACAGGGGACAACTAATGAAAAACTGTTTTTT. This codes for CSAPGQGTTNEKLFF.

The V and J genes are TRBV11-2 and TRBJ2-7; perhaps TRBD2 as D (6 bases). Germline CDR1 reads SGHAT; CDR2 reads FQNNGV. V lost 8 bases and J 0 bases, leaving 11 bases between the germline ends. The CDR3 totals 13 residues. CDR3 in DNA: TGTGCCAGCGATAGCGGATACTCCTACGAGCAGTACGTC. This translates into CASDSGYSYEQYV.

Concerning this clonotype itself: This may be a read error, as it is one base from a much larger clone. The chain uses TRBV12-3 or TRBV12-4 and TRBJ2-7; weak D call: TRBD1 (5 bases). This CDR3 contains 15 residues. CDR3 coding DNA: TGTGCCAACAGTCTCCGATCAGACAGCACCTACGAGCAGTACTTC. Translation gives CANSLRSDSTYEQYF.

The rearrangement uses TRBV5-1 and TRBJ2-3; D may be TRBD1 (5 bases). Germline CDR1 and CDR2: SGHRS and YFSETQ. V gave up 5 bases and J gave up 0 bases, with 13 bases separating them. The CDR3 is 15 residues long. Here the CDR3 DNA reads TGCGCCAGCAGGCCCTTGGGGCAGAGCACAGATACGCAGTATTTT. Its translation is CASRPLGQSTDTQYF. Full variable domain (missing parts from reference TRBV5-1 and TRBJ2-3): KAGVTQTPRYLIKTRGQQVTLSCSPISGHRSVSWYQQTPGQGLQFLFEYFSETQRNKGNFPGRFSGRQFSNSRSEMNVSTLELGDSALYLCASRPLGQSTDTQYFGPGTRLTVL.

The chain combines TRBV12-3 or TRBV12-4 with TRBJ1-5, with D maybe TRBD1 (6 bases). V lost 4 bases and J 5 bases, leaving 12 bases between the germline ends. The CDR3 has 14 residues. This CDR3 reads CASSYGTLDQPQHF. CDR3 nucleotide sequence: TGTGCCAGCAGTTACGGGACACTAGATCAGCCCCAGCATTTT.

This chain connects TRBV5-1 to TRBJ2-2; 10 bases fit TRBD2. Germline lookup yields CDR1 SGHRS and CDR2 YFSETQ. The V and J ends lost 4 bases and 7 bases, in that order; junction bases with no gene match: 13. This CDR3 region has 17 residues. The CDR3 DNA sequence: TGCGCCAGCAGCCCCCACAGCGGGAGGGCCGGAAACGGGGAGCTGTTTTTT. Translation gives CASSPHSGRAGNGELFF. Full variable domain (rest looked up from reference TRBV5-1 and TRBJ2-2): KAGVTQTPRYLIKTRGQQVTLSCSPISGHRSVSWYQQTPGQGLQFLFEYFSETQRNKGNFPGRFSGRQFSNSRSEMNVSTLELGDSALYLCASSPHSGRAGNGELFFGEGSRLTVL.

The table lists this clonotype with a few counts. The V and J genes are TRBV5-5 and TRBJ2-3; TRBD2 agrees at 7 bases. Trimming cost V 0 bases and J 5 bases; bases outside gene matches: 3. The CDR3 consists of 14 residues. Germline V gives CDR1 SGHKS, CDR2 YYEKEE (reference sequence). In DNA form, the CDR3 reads TGTGCCAGCAGCTTGGGCGGGAGAGTAGATACGCAGTATTTT. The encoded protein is CASSLGGRVDTQYF.

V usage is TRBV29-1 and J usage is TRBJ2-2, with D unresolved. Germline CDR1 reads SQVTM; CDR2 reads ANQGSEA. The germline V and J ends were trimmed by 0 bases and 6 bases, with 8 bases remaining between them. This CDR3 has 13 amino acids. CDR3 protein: CSVEDGSPGELFF. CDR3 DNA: TGCAGCGTTGAAGATGGGTCTCCCGGGGAGCTGTTTTTT.

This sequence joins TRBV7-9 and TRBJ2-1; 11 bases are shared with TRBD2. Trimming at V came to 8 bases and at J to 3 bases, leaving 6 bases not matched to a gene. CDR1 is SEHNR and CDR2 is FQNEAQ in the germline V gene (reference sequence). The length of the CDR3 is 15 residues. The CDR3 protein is CASERLAGHYNEQFF. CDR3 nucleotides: TGTGCCAGCGAGAGACTAGCGGGACACTACAATGAGCAGTTCTTC.

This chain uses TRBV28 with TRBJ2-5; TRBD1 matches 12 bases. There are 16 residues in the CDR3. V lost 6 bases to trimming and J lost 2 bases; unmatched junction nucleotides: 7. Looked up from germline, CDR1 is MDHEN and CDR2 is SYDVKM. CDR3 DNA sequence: TGTGCCAGCAGCGGGACAGGGGGCTCGTTTCAAGAGACCCAGTACTTC. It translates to CASSGTGGSFQETQYF.

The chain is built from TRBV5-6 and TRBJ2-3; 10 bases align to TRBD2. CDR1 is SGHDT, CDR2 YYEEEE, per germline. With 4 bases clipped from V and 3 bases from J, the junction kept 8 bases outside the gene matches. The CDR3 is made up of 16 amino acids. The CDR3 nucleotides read TGTGCCAGCAGCACAACACTAGCGGGAAAAACAGATACGCAGTATTTT. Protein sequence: CASSTTLAGKTDTQYF.

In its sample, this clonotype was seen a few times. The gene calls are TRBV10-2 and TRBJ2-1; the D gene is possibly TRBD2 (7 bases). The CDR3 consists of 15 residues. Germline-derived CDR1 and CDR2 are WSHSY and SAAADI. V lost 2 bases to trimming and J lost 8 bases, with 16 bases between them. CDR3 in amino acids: CASSEGRGAVDEQFF. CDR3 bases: TGCGCCAGCAGTGAGGGTCGGGGGGCCGTAGATGAGCAGTTCTTC.

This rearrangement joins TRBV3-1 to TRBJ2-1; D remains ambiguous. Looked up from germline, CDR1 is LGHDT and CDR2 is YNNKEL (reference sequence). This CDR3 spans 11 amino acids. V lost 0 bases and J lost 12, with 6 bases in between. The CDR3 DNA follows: TGTGCCAGCAGCCAAGATGTCGCGCAGTTCTTC. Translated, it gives CASSQDVAQFF.

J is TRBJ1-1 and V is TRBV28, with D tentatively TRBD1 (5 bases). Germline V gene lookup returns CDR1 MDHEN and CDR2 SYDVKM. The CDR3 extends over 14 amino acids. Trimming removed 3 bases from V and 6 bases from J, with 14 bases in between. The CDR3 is CASSFFARGAEAFF. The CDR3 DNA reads TGTGCCAGCAGTTTTTTCGCCCGGGGCGCTGAAGCTTTCTTT.

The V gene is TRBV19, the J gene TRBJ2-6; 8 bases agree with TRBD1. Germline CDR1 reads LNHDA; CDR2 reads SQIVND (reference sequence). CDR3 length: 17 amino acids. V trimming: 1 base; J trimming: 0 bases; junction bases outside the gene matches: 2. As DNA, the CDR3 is TGTGCCAGTAGTATAGGCCAGGGGGCCTCTGGGGCCAACGTCCTGACTTTC. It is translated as CASSIGQGASGANVLTF.